The clone carrying this T cell receptor beta chain was observed a handful of times. The antigen is undetermined. This entry comes from a study of Ad26.COV2.S vaccination and SARS-CoV-2 variants. Method: immunoSEQ multiplex PCR; TCRdb's copy keeps in-frame clones and lacks some. Of approximately 300,000 clones in the sample, 70% to 90% were seen once. As to treatment: about 20 received Ad26.COV2.S at low or high dose, single or two shots; 5 received placebo; per-sample allocation not given. The samples date from day 63 after the first vaccine or placebo injection. An 18-55-year-old adult in Boston served as donor. Findings and caveats of the study: Measures of TCR breadth and depth may have fallen short of total T cell responses. Spike-specific CD8+ and CD4+ T cell responses reportedly showed substantial breadth after vaccination. Recipients given vaccine exceeded placebo recipients in spike-specific TCR breadth.

Trimming took 5 bases from V and 5 from J, leaving 19 bases between them. The CDR3 consists of 15 residues. In germline, CDR1 is MGHDK, CDR2 SYGVNS. V usage is TRBV25-1 and J usage is TRBJ2-7; TRBD1 might be the D (6 bases). The starting material was peripheral blood, obtained in a trial of Ad26.COV2.S vaccine versus placebo. The receptor's source is a person between 18 and 59 years old who received the Ad26.COV2.S COVID-19 vaccine or a placebo. The CDR3 is CASSPPARGADEQYF. The CDR3, as DNA: TGTGCCAGCAGTCCACCCGCCAGGGGAGCTGACGAGCAGTACTTC.